The 11 T cell receptor beta chains presented below share a single source sample, sequenced in a study of shared clonotypes between healthy human individuals. TCRdb keeps only in-frame clones here, not all; method: immunoSEQ multiplex PCR. The sample records about 2.5 million clones, around 90% being singletons. The sequenced sample was naive CD4+ T cells from PBMCs. Subset given: CD45RA+ positively selected. These receptors were collected from a man younger than 30 in good health. Some clones in this sample may be carry-over from other donors' samples.

The rearrangement uses TRBV4-1 and TRBJ2-3, with TRBD2 as a possible D gene (6 bases). This CDR3 spans 20 amino acids. The V end was cut by 1 base, the J end by 3 bases, with 26 bases between. Germline values: CDR1 MGHRA, CDR2 YSYEKL. CDR3 sequence: CASSQGVQSGQSARTDTQYF. CDR3 DNA: TGCGCCAGCAGCCAAGGGGTTCAGAGCGGGCAATCGGCACGGACAGATACGCAGTATTTT.

J is TRBJ1-1 and V is TRBV27; possible D gene TRBD1, 6 bases. The ends were cut back, 0 bases at V and 7 bases at J, with 18 bases in the middle. The CDR3 consists of 16 residues. CDR1 and CDR2 (germline): MNHEY, SMNVEV (reference sequence). Written as DNA, the CDR3 is TGTGCCAGCAGTTTATCGAAGGGGGAAGTGCCGTATGAAGCTTTCTTT. Translation gives CASSLSKGEVPYEAFF.

V usage is TRBV6-6 and J usage is TRBJ2-5, with D unclear. The V gene lost 2 bases and the J gene lost 2 bases, with 12 bases spanning the gap. This CDR3 contains 15 residues. Germline assignment: CDR1 MNHNY and CDR2 SVGAGI (reference sequence). The CDR3 reads CASSYDKAIQETQYF. DNA for the CDR3: TGTGCCAGCAGTTACGATAAGGCGATTCAAGAGACCCAGTACTTC.

The V gene is TRBV6-9, the J gene TRBJ1-5; a weak D match, TRBD1 (6 bases). Germline V lookup: CDR1 MNHGY, CDR2 SVAAGI. Trimming shortened V by 4 bases and J by 0 bases, and 19 bases separated the two germline ends. The length of the CDR3 is 18 residues. CDR3 DNA sequence: TGTGCCAGCAGTTCAGGGACACGGAGCGTTTGTAGCAATCAGCCCCAGCATTTT. This encodes CASSSGTRSVCSNQPQHF.

The chain combines TRBV6-1 with TRBJ1-3, with D possibly TRBD1 on 5 matching bases. CDR1 and CDR2 from the germline V gene are MNHNS and SASEGT. This CDR3 has 17 amino acids. Trimming took 1 base from V and 0 from J, leaving 13 bases between them. CDR3 DNA: TGTGCCAGCAGTGAAGATCAGGGAAGACTCTCTGGAAACACCATATATTTT. Its protein is CASSEDQGRLSGNTIYF.

V usage is TRBV27 and J usage is TRBJ1-5; a weak D match, TRBD1 (5 bases). CDR3 size: 16 residues. Germline V gene lookup returns CDR1 MNHEY and CDR2 SMNVEV (reference sequence). The V and J ends lost 2 bases and 0 bases respectively, with 11 bases between them. CDR3 protein: CASSLRGADSNQPQHF. The DNA of the CDR3 is TGTGCCAGCAGTTTACGAGGGGCAGATAGCAATCAGCCCCAGCATTTT.

The rearrangement joins TRBV27 to TRBJ2-7; the D gene could be TRBD1 or TRBD2 (6 bases each). CDR3 length equals 15 residues. Germline values: CDR1 MNHEY, CDR2 SMNVEV (reference sequence). Deletions cut 7 bases from V and 2 bases from J, with 18 bases between. The CDR3 protein is CASTLRRGRTYEQYF. The CDR3 nucleotides are TGTGCCAGCACTCTTCGGAGGGGGAGAACCTACGAGCAGTACTTC.

The V call is TRBV5-1, the J call TRBJ2-3; TRBD1 aligns across 9 bases. V lost 0 bases to trimming and J lost 4 bases; unmatched junction nucleotides: 9. The length of the CDR3 is 17 residues. Germline-derived CDR1 and CDR2 are SGHRS and YFSETQ. CDR3 amino acids: CASSLEARTGAPDTQYF. CDR3 nucleotide sequence: TGCGCCAGCAGCTTGGAGGCAAGGACAGGGGCCCCAGATACGCAGTATTTT. Complete variable domain (other parts from reference TRBV5-1 and TRBJ2-3): KAGVTQTPRYLIKTRGQQVTLSCSPISGHRSVSWYQQTPGQGLQFLFEYFSETQRNKGNFPGRFSGRQFSNSRSEMNVSTLELGDSALYLCASSLEARTGAPDTQYFGPGTRLTVL.

The chain recombines TRBV6-5 with TRBJ2-3; possibly TRBD2 for D (7 bases). Germline loops: CDR1 MNHEY, CDR2 SVGAGI. This CDR3 has 16 residues. V was cut by 2 bases and J by 2 bases, with 14 bases left in between. Written as DNA, the CDR3 is TGTGCCAGCAGTTACGGGGGGGCGGGCTCCACAGATACGCAGTATTTT. Amino acid sequence: CASSYGGAGSTDTQYF.

The CDR3, as DNA: TGCAGCGTTAAAGGGCATAAGGGGGAAAAACTGTTTTTT. This encodes CSVKGHKGEKLFF. The rearrangement joins TRBV29-1 to TRBJ1-4; maybe TRBD1 (5 bases). Trimming cost V 5 bases and J 8 bases, with 15 bases left between them. The CDR3 has 13 amino acids. From germline, CDR1 is SQVTM and CDR2 ANQGSEA. The full variable domain, its missing parts supplied by reference TRBV29-1 and TRBJ1-4, is SAVISQKPSRDICQRGTSLTIQCQVDSQVTMMFWYRQQPGQSLTLIATANQGSEATYESGFVIDKFPISRPNLTFSTLTVSNMSPEDSSIYLCSVKGHKGEKLFFGSGTQLSVL.

In this sample, this clone turned up a few times. CDR3 loop: CAWRVGGGEKLFF. The DNA of the CDR3 is TGTGCCTGGAGGGTCGGCGGCGGGGAAAAACTGTTTTTT. The chain has TRBV30 and TRBJ1-4, with unresolved D. Germline loops: CDR1 GTSNPN, CDR2 SVGIG (reference sequence). This CDR3 comprises 13 residues. V lost 3 bases and J 8 bases, leaving 13 bases between the germline ends.